The rows below give T cell receptor beta chains drawn from one sample of a study of blood T cell repertoires in COVID-19. The method was immunoSEQ multiplex PCR; TCRdb's version includes in-frame clones alone and lacks a portion of them. Of under 200,000 clones in the sample, 90% are singletons; the top ten hold approximately 0.48%. Sequenced material: peripheral blood. The receptors stem from a man aged 45-60 years with acute or convalescent COVID-19. The CDR3 runs from the conserved cysteine through the conserved F or W. The D gene is left open where the match is weak. A clone size is listed for some rows: how often the clone was seen (once, few, many), or a class if it is expanded.

cdr3_nt cdr3_aa j_call d_call clone_size v_call
TGTGCCAGCAGCGTAGGCCAGGGGGGCACAGATACGCAGTATTTT CASSVGQGGTDTQYF TRBJ2-3 TRBD1 NA TRBV9
TGCGCCAGCAGCTTGGGAACTAAGAACTATGGCTACACCTTC CASSLGTKNYGYTF TRBJ1-2 NA NA TRBV5-1
TGCGCCAGCAGCTTGGTGGCACCCACAGATACGCAGTATTTT CASSLVAPTDTQYF TRBJ2-3 NA NA TRBV5-1
TGTGCCACCATGGGACAGGGCGTCAATCAGCCCCAGCATTTT CATMGQGVNQPQHF TRBJ1-5 TRBD1 NA TRBV6-5
TGTGCCAGCAGCCCACAGGGGGCCACGACTGGAAACACCATATATTTT CASSPQGATTGNTIYF TRBJ1-3 TRBD1 NA TRBV7-9
TGTGCCAGCAGCAGCCCAGGACTAGCGGGCAGGGAGACCCAGTACTTC CASSSPGLAGRETQYF TRBJ2-5 TRBD2 NA TRBV7-2
TGTGCCAGCAGTCTGCCGGGTACTGAAGCTTTCTTT CASSLPGTEAFF TRBJ1-1 NA once TRBV28
TGTGCCAGCAGTTTGATGACGGGGATCGTGTCTGAAGCTTTCTTT CASSLMTGIVSEAFF TRBJ1-1 NA NA TRBV28
TGTGCCAGCAGTTATAGCCCGCAGACAGGGGTTGGCTACACCTTC CASSYSPQTGVGYTF TRBJ1-2 TRBD1 few TRBV28
TGTGCCAGCAGGGTTTTGGGCTGGGATGGCTACACCTTC CASRVLGWDGYTF TRBJ1-2 NA once TRBV28